This T cell receptor (beta chain) derives from a study of CD8 T cells in Susac syndrome. Study in general: Patients with Susac syndrome were therapy-naive, treated with corticosteroids, or treated with intravenous immunoglobulin alone when blood was collected.

Germline-derived CDR1 and CDR2 are SEHNR and FQNEAQ (reference sequence). V was shortened by 1 base and J by 9 bases, with 13 bases between the two germline ends. CDR3 size: 14 residues. Random hexamers served to reverse transcribe about 0.5 to 1 ug RNA. Coverage of TCR beta CDR3 amplification by immunoSEQ multiplex PCR extended to 54 Vbeta and 13 Jbeta. TCRdb called the immunoSEQ multiplex PCR reads again in MiXCR, with one record for every CDR3 protein. The data hold over 150,000 distinct CDR3 sequences, with roughly 95% observed a single time. The clonotype was recovered from a human donor with Susac syndrome. V and J are TRBV7-9 and TRBJ1-5, with D unclear. The sample was CD4+ T cells from PBMCs. The CDR3 sequence: CASSLDGVPRPQHF. CDR3 in DNA: TGTGCCAGCAGCTTAGACGGGGTCCCGAGGCCCCAGCATTTT.